This T cell receptor (beta chain) was sequenced in a study of shared clonotypes between healthy human individuals. Study in general: Donors had three CD4 naive, three CD4 memory, two CD8 naive and one CD8 memory plate apiece.

The study, taken as a whole, reports: Naive subsets, compared against memory subsets, generally had larger estimated richness values.

The germline CDR1 and CDR2 sequences are SNHLY and FYNNEI. The V end was cut by 6 bases, the J end by 2 bases, with 17 bases between. There are 16 residues in the CDR3. Naive CD8 cells, CD45RO-negative and positively selected for CCR7, excluded terminally differentiated effector memory CD45RA+ cells. Some clones are missing from TCRdb's copy, which holds only in-frame ones; the method was immunoSEQ multiplex PCR. The sample contains around 600,000 clones, 98% of which appear only once. Details on this clone: Its antigen remains unidentified.

This TCR came from a man under 40 in good health. Input material: naive CD8+ T cells sorted from blood. The chain has TRBV2 and TRBJ1-5; no reliable D call. For the CDR3, the DNA is TGTGCCAGCAGCCTATTCACCTTTCGTGGCAATCAGCCCCAGCATTTT. It specifies CASSLFTFRGNQPQHF.